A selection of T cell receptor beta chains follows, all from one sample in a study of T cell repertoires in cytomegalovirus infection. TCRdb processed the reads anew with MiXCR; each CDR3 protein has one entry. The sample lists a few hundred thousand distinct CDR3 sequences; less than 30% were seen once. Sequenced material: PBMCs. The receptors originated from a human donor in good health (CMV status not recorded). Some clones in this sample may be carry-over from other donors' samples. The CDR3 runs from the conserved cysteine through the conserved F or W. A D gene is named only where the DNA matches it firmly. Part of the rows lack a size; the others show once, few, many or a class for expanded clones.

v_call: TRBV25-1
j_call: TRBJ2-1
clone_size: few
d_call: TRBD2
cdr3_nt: TGTGCCAGCAGTGTTAGCGGGAGGGGTCGGGATGAGCAGTTCTTC
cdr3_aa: CASSVSGRGRDEQFF

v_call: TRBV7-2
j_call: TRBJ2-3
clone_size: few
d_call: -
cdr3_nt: TGTGCCAGCAACGGATACACAGATACGCAGTATTTT
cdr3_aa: CASNGYTDTQYF

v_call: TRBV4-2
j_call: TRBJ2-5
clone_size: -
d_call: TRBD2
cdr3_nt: TGTGCCAGCAGCCAAGATCAAGCGGGAGCTGGGGAGACCCAGTACTTC
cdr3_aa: CASSQDQAGAGETQYF

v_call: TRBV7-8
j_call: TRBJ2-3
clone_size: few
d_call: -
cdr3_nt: TGTGCCAGCAGCTTGGTACTGCGGGCCTCTAGCACAGATACGCAGTATTTT
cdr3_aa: CASSLVLRASSTDTQYF

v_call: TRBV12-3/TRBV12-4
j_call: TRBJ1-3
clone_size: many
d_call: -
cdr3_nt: TGTGCCAGCAGTTTACAGGATAAAGGCACCATATATTTT
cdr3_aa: CASSLQDKGTIYF

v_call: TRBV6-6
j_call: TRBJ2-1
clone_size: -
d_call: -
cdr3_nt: TGTGCCACAGACAATAGGGAGCAGTTCTTC
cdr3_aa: CATDNREQFF

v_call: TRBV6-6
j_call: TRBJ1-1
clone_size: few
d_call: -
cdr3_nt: TGTGCCAGCAGTTACATGGGGGGCGCAGGCACTGAAGCTTTCTTT
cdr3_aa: CASSYMGGAGTEAFF

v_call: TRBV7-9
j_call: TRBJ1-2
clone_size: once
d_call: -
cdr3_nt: TGTGCCAGCAGCTTACTCCCCCCCGCGGCGGGCGAGAACTATGGCTACACCTTC
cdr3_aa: CASSLLPPAAGENYGYTF

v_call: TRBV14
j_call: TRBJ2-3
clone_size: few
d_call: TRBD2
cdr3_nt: TGTGCCAGCAGCCCTAGGACTAGCGGGATAGGCGGTACGCAGTATTTT
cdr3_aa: CASSPRTSGIGGTQYF

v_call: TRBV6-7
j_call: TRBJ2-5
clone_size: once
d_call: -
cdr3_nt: TGTGCCACCAGATTAGGGGCGGGGGAGACCCAGTACTTC
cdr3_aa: CATRLGAGETQYF

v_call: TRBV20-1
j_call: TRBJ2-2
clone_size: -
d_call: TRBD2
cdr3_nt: TGCAGTGCGAGGTCGGGACTAGTATGGACCGGGGAGCTGTTTTTT
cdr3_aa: CSARSGLVWTGELFF

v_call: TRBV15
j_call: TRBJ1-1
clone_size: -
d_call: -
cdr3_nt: TGTGCCACCAGCCGACCCGGGACACCTAGACCTGAAGCTTTCTTT
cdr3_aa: CATSRPGTPRPEAFF

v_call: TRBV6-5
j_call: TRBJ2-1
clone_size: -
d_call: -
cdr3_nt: TGTGCCAGCAGCGCTCGCGCGATCGAGAGGGTTGACTACAATGAGCAGTTCTTC
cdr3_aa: CASSARAIERVDYNEQFF

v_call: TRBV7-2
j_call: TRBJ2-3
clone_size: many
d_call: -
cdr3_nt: TGTGCCAGCGTCCAAAATGGAGGGCAAGATACGCAGTATTTT
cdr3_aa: CASVQNGGQDTQYF

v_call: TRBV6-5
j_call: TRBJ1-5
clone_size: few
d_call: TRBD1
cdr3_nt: TGTGCCAGCAGCCCCGACAGGGAGAGGAGGCCCCAGCATTTT
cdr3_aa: CASSPDRERRPQHF

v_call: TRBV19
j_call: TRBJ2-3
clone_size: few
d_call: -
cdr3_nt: TGTGCCAGTAGTATACAGGCTATTATATCACCCACAGATACGCAGTATTTT
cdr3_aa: CASSIQAIISPTDTQYF

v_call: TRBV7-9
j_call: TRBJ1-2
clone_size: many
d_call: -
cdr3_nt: TGTGCCAGCAGCCGTGAAGGCTTCCCTACCTATGGCTACACCTTC
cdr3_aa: CASSREGFPTYGYTF

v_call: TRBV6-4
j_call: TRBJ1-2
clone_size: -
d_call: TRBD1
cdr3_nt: TGTGCCAGCAGCGCGACGACAGGGGGCCAGGGCTACACCTTC
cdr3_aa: CASSATTGGQGYTF

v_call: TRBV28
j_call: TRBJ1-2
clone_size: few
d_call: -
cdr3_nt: TGTGCCAGCAGTTCTTCAGGGGCCCTTTATGGCTACACCTTC
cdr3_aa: CASSSSGALYGYTF

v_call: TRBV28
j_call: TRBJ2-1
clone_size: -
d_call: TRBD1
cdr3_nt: TGTGCCAGCAGTTCAGTTCCGGGACAGGGAGGAGGGTACAATGAGCAGTTCTTC
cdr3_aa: CASSSVPGQGGGYNEQFF

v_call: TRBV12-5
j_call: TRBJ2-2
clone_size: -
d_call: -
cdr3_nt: TGTGCTAGTGGTTTGGTAGGGTTCCCCGACCCCGGGGAGCTGTTTTTT
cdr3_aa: CASGLVGFPDPGELFF

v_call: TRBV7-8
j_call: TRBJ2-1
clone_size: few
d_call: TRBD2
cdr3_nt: TGTGCCAGCAGCTTAGTCCCTTTAGGTAGCGGGAGTTCTAGTGAGCAGTTCTTC
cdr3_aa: CASSLVPLGSGSSSEQFF

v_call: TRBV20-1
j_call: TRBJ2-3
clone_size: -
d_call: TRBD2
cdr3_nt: TGCAGTGCCACCCTAGCGGGGAGGACCACAGATACGCAGTATTTT
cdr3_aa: CSATLAGRTTDTQYF

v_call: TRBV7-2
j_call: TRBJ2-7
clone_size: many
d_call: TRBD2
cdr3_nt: TGTGCCAGCAGGGTAGCGGGAGGGAGCTCCTACGAGCAGTACTTC
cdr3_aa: CASRVAGGSSYEQYF

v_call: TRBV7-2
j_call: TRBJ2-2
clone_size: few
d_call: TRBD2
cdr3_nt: TGTGCCAGCAGCCTTGTAGCGGGGAGGGAGGCCGGGGAGCTGTTTTTT
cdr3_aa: CASSLVAGREAGELFF

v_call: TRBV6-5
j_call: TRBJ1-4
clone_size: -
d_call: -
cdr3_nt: TGTGCCAGCAGTTCTCCCAAACTGAGGGGAGGGTCTAATGAAAAACTGTTTTTT
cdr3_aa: CASSSPKLRGGSNEKLFF

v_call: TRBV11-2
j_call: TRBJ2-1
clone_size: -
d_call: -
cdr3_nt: TGTGCCAGCAGCTGGGGAGAGGTGGTTTACAATGAGCAGTTCTTC
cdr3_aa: CASSWGEVVYNEQFF

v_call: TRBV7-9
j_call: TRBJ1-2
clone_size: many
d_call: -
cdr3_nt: TGTGCCAGCAGCCCACTGGACAGAAACTATGGCTACACCTTC
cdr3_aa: CASSPLDRNYGYTF

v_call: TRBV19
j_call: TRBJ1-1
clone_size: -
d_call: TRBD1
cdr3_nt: TGTGCCAGTAGTATCTGGCAGGGGGCGCGGGGCACTGAAGCTTTCTTT
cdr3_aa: CASSIWQGARGTEAFF

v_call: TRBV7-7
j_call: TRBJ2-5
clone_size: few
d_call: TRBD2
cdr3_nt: TGTGCTAGCAGCCCCCGGACTAGCGACGAGACCCAGTACTTC
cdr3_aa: CASSPRTSDETQYF

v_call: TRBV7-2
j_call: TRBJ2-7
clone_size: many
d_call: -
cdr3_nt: TGTGCCAGCAGCTTAGTGAGCGACTCCTACGAGCAGTACTTC
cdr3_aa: CASSLVSDSYEQYF

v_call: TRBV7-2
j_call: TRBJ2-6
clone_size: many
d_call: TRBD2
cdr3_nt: TGTGCCAGCAGCCGTCAACCGAGCGGGATCTCTGGGGCCAACGTCCTGACTTTC
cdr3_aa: CASSRQPSGISGANVLTF

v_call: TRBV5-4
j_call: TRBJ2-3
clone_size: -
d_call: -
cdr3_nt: TGTGCCAGCAGCCCAGGGACTGAAAATTTT
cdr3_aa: CASSPGTENF

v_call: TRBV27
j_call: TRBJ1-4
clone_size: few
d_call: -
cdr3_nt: TGTGCCAGCAGCCCGGAGGAACAGACGGTTGAAAAACTGTTTTTT
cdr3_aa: CASSPEEQTVEKLFF

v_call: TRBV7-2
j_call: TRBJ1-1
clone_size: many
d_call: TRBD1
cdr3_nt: TGTGCCAGCAGCCCCGGACAGGGACGGGTCATGAACACTGAAGCTTTCTTT
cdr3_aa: CASSPGQGRVMNTEAFF

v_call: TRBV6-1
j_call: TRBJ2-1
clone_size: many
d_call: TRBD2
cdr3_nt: TGTGCCAGCAGTACCCCTAGGTCTAGCGGGACCGACAATGAGCAGTTCTTC
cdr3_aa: CASSTPRSSGTDNEQFF

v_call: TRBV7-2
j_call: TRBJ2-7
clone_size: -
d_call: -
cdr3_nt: TGTCCCAGCAGCTTAGCGCTGTTCGGGCTCTACGAGCAGTACTTC
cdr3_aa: CPSSLALFGLYEQYF

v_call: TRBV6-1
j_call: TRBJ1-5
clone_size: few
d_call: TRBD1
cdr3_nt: TGTGCCAGCAGACAAACAGGGGGTCAGCCCCAGCATTTT
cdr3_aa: CASRQTGGQPQHF

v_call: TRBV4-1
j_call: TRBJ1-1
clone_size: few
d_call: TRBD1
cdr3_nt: TGCGCCAGCAGCCGGGACAGGGGATCCACTGAAGCTTTCTTT
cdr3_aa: CASSRDRGSTEAFF

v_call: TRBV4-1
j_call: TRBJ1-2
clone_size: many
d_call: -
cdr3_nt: TGCGCCAGCAGCCACCTCCTTAAGGCAGGAGGGCCCGCTGCTAACTATGGCTACACCTTC
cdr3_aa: CASSHLLKAGGPAANYGYTF

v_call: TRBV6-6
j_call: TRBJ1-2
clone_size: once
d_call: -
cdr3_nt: TGTGCCAGCAGTTACTCGAACAGAAACTATGGCTACACCTTC
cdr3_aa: CASSYSNRNYGYTF

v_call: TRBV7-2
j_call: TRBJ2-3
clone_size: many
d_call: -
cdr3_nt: TGTGCCAGCAGCTTCCACACAGATACGCAGTATTTT
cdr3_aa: CASSFHTDTQYF

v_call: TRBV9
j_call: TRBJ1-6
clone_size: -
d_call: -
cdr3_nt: TGTGCCAGCAGCGTAGAGGGGAATTCACCCCTCCACTTT
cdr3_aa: CASSVEGNSPLHF

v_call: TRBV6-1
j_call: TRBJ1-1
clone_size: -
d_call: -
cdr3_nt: TGTGCCAGCAGACTATACCCGGGCGGGACGGAGAACACTGAAGCTTTCTTT
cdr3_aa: CASRLYPGGTENTEAFF

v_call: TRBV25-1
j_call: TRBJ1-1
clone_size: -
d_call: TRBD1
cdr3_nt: TGTGCCAGCAGCCTGACAGGGGCTGAAGCTTTCTTT
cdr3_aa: CASSLTGAEAFF

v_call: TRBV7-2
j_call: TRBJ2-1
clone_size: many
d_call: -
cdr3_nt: TGTGCCAGCAGCTTAGGGAGTAGACAGGATCTTATTAATGAGCAGTTCTTC
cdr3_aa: CASSLGSRQDLINEQFF

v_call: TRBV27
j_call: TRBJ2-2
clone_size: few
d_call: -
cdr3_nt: TGTGCCAGCACTCTTAGGGCTGCCCTCGGGGAGCTGTTTTTT
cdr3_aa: CASTLRAALGELFF